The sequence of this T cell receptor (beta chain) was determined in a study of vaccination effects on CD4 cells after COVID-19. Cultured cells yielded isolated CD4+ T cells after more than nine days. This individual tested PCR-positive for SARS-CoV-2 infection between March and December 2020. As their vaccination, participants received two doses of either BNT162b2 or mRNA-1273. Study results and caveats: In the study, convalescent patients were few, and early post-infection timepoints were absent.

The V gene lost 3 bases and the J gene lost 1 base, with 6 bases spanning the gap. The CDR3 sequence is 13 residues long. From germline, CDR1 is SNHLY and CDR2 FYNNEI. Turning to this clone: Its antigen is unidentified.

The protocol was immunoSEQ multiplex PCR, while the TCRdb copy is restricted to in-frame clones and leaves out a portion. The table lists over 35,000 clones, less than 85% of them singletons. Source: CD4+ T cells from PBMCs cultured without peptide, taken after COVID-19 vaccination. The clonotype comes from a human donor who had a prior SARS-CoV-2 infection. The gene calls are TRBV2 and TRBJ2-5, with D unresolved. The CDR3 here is CASSERSQETQYF. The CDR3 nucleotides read TGTGCCAGCAGTGAGCGGAGCCAAGAGACCCAGTACTTC.